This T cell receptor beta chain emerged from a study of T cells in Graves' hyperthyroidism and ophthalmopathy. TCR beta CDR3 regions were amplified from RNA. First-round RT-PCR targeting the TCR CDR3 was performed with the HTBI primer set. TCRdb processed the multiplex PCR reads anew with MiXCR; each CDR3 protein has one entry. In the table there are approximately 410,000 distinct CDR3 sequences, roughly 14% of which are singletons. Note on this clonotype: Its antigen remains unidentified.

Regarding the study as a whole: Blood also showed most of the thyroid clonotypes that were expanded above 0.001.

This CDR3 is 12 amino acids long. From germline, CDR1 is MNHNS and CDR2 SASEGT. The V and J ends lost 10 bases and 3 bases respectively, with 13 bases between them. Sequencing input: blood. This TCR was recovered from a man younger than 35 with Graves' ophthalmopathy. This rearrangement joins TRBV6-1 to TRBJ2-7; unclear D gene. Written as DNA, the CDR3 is TGTGCCAACAGCCAAAGTTTCTACGAGCAGTACTTC. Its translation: CANSQSFYEQYF.